This T cell receptor (beta chain) was documented in a study of cytomegalovirus exposure and HLA in healthy donors. Primers for the PCR totalled 60 Vbeta and 13 Jbeta. Libraries were prepared by immunoSEQ multiplex PCR; TCRdb keeps only in-frame clonotypes and omits some of them. The sample includes over 100,000 clones. Study-level findings and limits: Most of the CMV-associated TCR beta chains (in a later analysis) appeared to be HLA-restricted. Common viral pathogens (according to a later analysis) appeared linked to several of the most significant clusters. Researchers had no immune exposure information except CMV serostatus available.

Germline V gene data show CDR1 as SGHTA and CDR2 as FQGNSA. The length of the CDR3 is 13 residues. V was trimmed by 5 bases and J by 4 bases, leaving 11 bases between them. Details on this clone: Antigen specificity is unknown.

V and J are TRBV7-2 and TRBJ1-2; perhaps TRBD1 as D (5 bases). Sequenced input: PBMCs. This TCR derives from a man aged 35 to 55 in good health and CMV-seropositive. The CDR3 reads CASSPMGPYGYTF. The CDR3 nucleotides read TGTGCCAGCAGCCCTATGGGGCCCTATGGCTACACCTTC.